This TCR beta chain was identified in a study of blood T cell repertoires in COVID-19. Across the whole study: The United States, Italy and Spain supplied acute and convalescent COVID-19 samples. Nucleic acid was either cDNA or gDNA, and it came from T cells, B-cell-depleted T cells, or PBMCs.

The length of the CDR3 is 13 residues. Germline V gene sequence: CDR1 MNHEY, CDR2 SMNVEV (reference sequence). V gave up 4 bases and J gave up 5 bases, with 8 bases separating them. This clone was counted only a few times. As processed by the authors: By means of reference gene primer amplification, nucleated cell counts were estimated. Clones were read by immunoSEQ multiplex PCR, and TCRdb kept only the in-frame ones, dropping some. D and trimming were read from the DNA, whereas the V and J calls and clone size are those reported in that table. Of about 140,000 clones in the sample, about 85% are singletons; the top ten hold roughly 2.5%.

The source of this sequence is a human donor with COVID-19, enrolled during active disease. The donor label of this sample is uncertain. This chain connects TRBV27 to TRBJ2-2; possible D gene TRBD2, 6 bases. Material for sequencing was peripheral blood. As DNA, the CDR3 is TGTGCCAGCAGTTCGGGGGTGACCGGGGAGCTGTTTTTT. Translating gives CASSSGVTGELFF.